This is a list of T cell receptor beta chains from one sample in a study of cytomegalovirus exposure and HLA in healthy donors. Sequencing used immunoSEQ multiplex PCR; TCRdb keeps in-frame clones, though not all of them. The sample data list about 200,000 clones. The sample was PBMCs. All receptors derive from a girl aged 2 to 10 in good health and CMV-seropositive. Both conserved end residues are part of each CDR3. D genes are given only for firm matches.

j_call v_call d_call cdr3_aa cdr3_nt
TRBJ2-3 TRBV20-1 . CSARDLSTQYF TGCAGTGCTAGAGATCTGTCTACGCAGTATTTT
TRBJ2-5 TRBV2 TRBD2 CASSGGRGETQYF TGTGCCAGCAGTGGCGGGAGGGGGGAGACCCAGTACTTC
TRBJ2-2 TRBV7-9 TRBD2 CASSPVAGVFSGELFF TGTGCCAGCAGCCCCGTAGCGGGAGTTTTCTCCGGGGAGCTGTTTTTT
TRBJ2-3 TRBV7-2 TRBD2 CASSPSGAGDTQYF TGTGCCAGCAGCCCTAGCGGGGCTGGGGATACGCAGTATTTT
TRBJ2-1 TRBV19 . CASSIAGEVFNEQFF TGTGCCAGTAGTATAGCAGGTGAAGTATTCAATGAGCAGTTCTTC
TRBJ2-7 TRBV6-5 . CASSLSLSGRGEQYF TGTGCCAGCAGTTTATCCTTGTCGGGTCGGGGGGAGCAGTACTTC
TRBJ2-5 TRBV7-9 . CASSSGLMGTQYF TGTGCCAGCAGCTCAGGACTGATGGGGACCCAGTACTTC
TRBJ2-7 TRBV10-1 . CASSEGGLLSYEQYF TGCGCCAGCAGTGAAGGAGGCCTACTCTCCTACGAGCAGTACTTC
TRBJ2-1 TRBV6-5 . CASSTYNEQFF TGTGCCAGCAGCACCTACAATGAGCAGTTCTTC
TRBJ1-5 TRBV5-1 . CASSLVGGGQPQHF TGCGCCAGCAGCTTGGTCGGGGGAGGGCAGCCCCAGCATTTT
TRBJ2-2 TRBV5-4 TRBD1 CASSLAGTGSAGELFF TGTGCCAGCAGCTTGGCCGGGACAGGGAGTGCCGGGGAGCTGTTTTTT